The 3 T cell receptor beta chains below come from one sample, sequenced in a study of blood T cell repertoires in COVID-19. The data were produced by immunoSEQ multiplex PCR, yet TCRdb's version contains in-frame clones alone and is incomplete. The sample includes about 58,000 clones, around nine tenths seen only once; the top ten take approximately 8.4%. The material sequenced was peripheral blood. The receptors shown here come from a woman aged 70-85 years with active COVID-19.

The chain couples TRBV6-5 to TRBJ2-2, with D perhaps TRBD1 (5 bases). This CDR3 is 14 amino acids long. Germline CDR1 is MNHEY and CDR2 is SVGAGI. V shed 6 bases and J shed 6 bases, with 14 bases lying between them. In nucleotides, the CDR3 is TGTGCCAGCAGGGGGCCAACGGGCCCCGGGGAGCTGTTTTTT. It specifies CASRGPTGPGELFF.

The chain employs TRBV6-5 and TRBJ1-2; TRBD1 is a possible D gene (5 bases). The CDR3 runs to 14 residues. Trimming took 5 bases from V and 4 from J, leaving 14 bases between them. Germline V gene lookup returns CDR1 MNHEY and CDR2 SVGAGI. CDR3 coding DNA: TGTGCCAGCAGTCCCTCTAGGGGAAGCTATGGCTACACCTTC. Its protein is CASSPSRGSYGYTF.

The CDR3 is CASSLTGEDTQYF. The CDR3 coding sequence is TGCGCCAGCAGCTTGACAGGAGAGGATACGCAGTATTTT. The V call is TRBV5-1, the J call TRBJ2-3; a weak D match, TRBD1 (5 bases). V was cut by 1 base and J by 6 bases, with 9 bases left in between. CDR3 size: 13 residues. In germline, CDR1 is SGHRS, CDR2 YFSETQ.